Following are 28 T cell receptor beta chains from one sample sequenced in a study of blood T cell repertoires in COVID-19. The protocol was immunoSEQ multiplex PCR, while the TCRdb copy is restricted to in-frame clones and leaves out a portion. The sample has 350,000 to 400,000 clones, about 90% seen once. Sequences were obtained from PBMCs or T cells enriched from blood (not recorded which). The receptors were sampled from a woman aged 25 to 39 who had recovered from COVID-19.

This chain connects TRBV11-2 to TRBJ1-4; tentatively, D is TRBD1 (5 bases). The length of the CDR3 is 15 residues. V was pared by 5 bases and J by 4 bases, with 14 bases between. Germline CDR1 and CDR2: SGHAT and FQNNGV. CDR3 nucleotide sequence: TGTGCCAGCAGCGTCTCAGGGTCAGATAATGAAAAACTGTTTTTT. Translation gives CASSVSGSDNEKLFF.

V usage is TRBV12-5 and J usage is TRBJ2-2; D is perhaps TRBD2 (8 bases). Germline values: CDR1 LGHNT, CDR2 FRNRAP. Trimming removed 4 bases at V and 2 bases at J, with 14 bases between. The CDR3 spans 16 residues. The chain's CDR3 is CASGSPGGGNTGELFF. DNA of the CDR3: TGTGCTAGTGGTTCCCCGGGAGGGGGCAACACCGGGGAGCTGTTTTTT.

This rearrangement joins TRBV2 to TRBJ2-7; D perhaps matches TRBD1 (5 bases). V gave up 6 bases and J gave up 0 bases, with 15 bases separating them. Germline V CDR1 and CDR2: SNHLY, FYNNEI. The CDR3 consists of 15 residues. The CDR3 protein is CASRTVSMTSYEQYF. The CDR3 bases are TGTGCCAGCAGGACAGTTTCAATGACCTCCTACGAGCAGTACTTC.

DNA for the CDR3: TGTGCCAGCAGTCCTACGGCAGAGACTTCGGGGTATGGCTACACCTTC. This codes for CASSPTAETSGYGYTF. This sequence joins TRBV6-6 and TRBJ1-2; D remains unclear. Trimming shortened V by 5 bases and J by 5 bases, and 21 bases separated the two germline ends. This CDR3 contains 16 residues. Germline loops: CDR1 MNHNY, CDR2 SVGAGI (reference sequence).

V is TRBV7-9 and J is TRBJ2-2; D is perhaps TRBD1 (6 bases). The V gene lost 4 bases and the J gene lost 5 bases, with 17 bases spanning the gap. The CDR3 spans 16 residues. The germline V gene encodes CDR1 SEHNR and CDR2 FQNEAQ (reference sequence). CDR3 protein: CASSYRGRGRTGELFF. CDR3 bases: TGTGCCAGCAGCTACCGGGGCAGGGGTCGAACCGGGGAGCTGTTTTTT.

The chain has TRBV5-8 and TRBJ2-7, with 9 bases fitting TRBD2. Germline V gene sequence: CDR1 SGHTS, CDR2 YDEGEE. With 7 bases clipped from V and 0 bases from J, the junction kept 14 bases outside the gene matches. There are 17 residues in the CDR3. The CDR3 here is CASRQFSLAGHSYEQYF. DNA of the CDR3: TGTGCCAGCCGCCAATTCAGTCTAGCGGGGCACTCCTACGAGCAGTACTTC. Using reference TRBV5-8 and TRBJ2-7 for the parts outside the CDR3, the full variable domain is EAGVTQSPTHLIKTRGQQATLRCSPISGHTSVYWYQQALGLGLQFLLWYDEGEERNRGNFPPRFSGRQFPNYSSELNVNALELEDSALYLCASRQFSLAGHSYEQYFGPGTRLTVT.

This rearrangement joins TRBV27 to TRBJ1-2, with D uncertain. The CDR3 runs to 13 residues. Trimming removed 0 bases from V and 7 bases from J, with 9 bases in between. Germline V gives CDR1 MNHEY, CDR2 SMNVEV (reference sequence). The CDR3 loop is CASSLSLGGGYTF. In nucleotides, the CDR3 is TGTGCCAGCAGTTTATCGTTAGGAGGTGGCTACACCTTC.

This clone appeared a single time. V usage is TRBV5-4 and J usage is TRBJ1-6; 9 nucleotides agree with TRBD1. The ends lost 0 bases at V and 10 bases at J; junction bases unmatched: 5. Germline V gives CDR1 SGHNT, CDR2 YYREEE (reference sequence). CDR3 length equals 15 residues. In DNA form, the CDR3 reads TGTGCCAGCAGCTTGGAGACAGGGGGATGGTCACCCCTCCACTTT. Its protein is CASSLETGGWSPLHF.

The rearrangement links TRBV29-1 to TRBJ2-2; TRBD1 aligns across 10 bases. Losses at the gene ends were 4 bases for V and 6 bases for J; bases not matched to a gene: 8. Germline V CDR1 and CDR2: SQVTM, ANQGSEA. The CDR3 loop spans 15 amino acids. This CDR3 is CSVGLGQGLAGELFF. CDR3 coding DNA: TGCAGCGTTGGCCTGGGACAGGGGTTGGCCGGGGAGCTGTTTTTT.

This chain joins TRBV14 and TRBJ2-7; D gene unclear. CDR1 and CDR2 (germline): SGHDN, FVKESK. There are 12 residues in the CDR3. The V end was cut by 2 bases, the J end by 6 bases, with 8 bases between. The chain's CDR3 is CASSQSEIEQYF. CDR3 nucleotide sequence: TGTGCCAGCAGCCAAAGTGAGATCGAGCAGTACTTC.

The rearrangement joins TRBV6-6 to TRBJ2-7, with D possibly matching TRBD1 (6 bases). Germline CDR1 is MNHNY and CDR2 is SVGAGI (reference sequence). V was trimmed by 2 bases and J by 4 bases, leaving 15 bases between them. The CDR3 extends over 15 amino acids. The CDR3 loop reads CASSYRMGQPYEQYF. The CDR3 DNA follows: TGTGCCAGCAGTTACCGCATGGGACAACCTTACGAGCAGTACTTC.

The chain carries TRBV10-3 and TRBJ1-2; perhaps TRBD1 as D (5 bases). CDR3 size: 13 residues. Trimming stripped 3 bases from V and 7 bases from J, with 12 bases between. Germline V lookup: CDR1 ENHRY, CDR2 SYGVKD. The CDR3: CAISDREEGGYTF. Here the CDR3 DNA reads TGTGCCATCAGTGACAGGGAGGAGGGTGGCTACACCTTC.

The chain combines TRBV14 with TRBJ1-6; D perhaps matches TRBD1 (5 bases). Trimming took 5 bases from V and 11 from J, leaving 13 bases between them. Germline loops: CDR1 SGHDN, CDR2 FVKESK. The CDR3 runs to 13 residues. CDR3 loop: CASSSQGLTPLHF. The CDR3 DNA follows: TGTGCCAGCAGCAGCCAGGGTTTGACACCCCTCCACTTT.

The chain uses TRBV11-2 and TRBJ2-5, with 9 bases lining up with TRBD2. J was trimmed by 6 bases and V by 5 bases; bases with no gene match: 4. CDR3 size: 13 residues. Germline-derived CDR1 and CDR2 are SGHAT and FQNNGV. CDR3 protein: CASSGSGRQTQYF. Written as DNA, the CDR3 is TGTGCCAGCAGCGGAAGCGGGAGGCAGACCCAGTACTTC.

The chain recombines TRBV4-1 with TRBJ1-4; 7 bases align to TRBD1. Per germline, CDR1 MGHRA and CDR2 YSYEKL. The CDR3 is 18 residues long. Trimming at V came to 4 bases and at J to 7 bases, leaving 18 bases not matched to a gene. The DNA of the CDR3 is TGCGCCAGCAGCCCCCAAGTGGGACAGAGAGGGGTGGGTGAAAAACTGTTTTTT. It specifies CASSPQVGQRGVGEKLFF.

V and J are TRBV10-1 and TRBJ1-6; D is undetermined. The CDR3 consists of 15 residues. Per the germline V gene, CDR1 is WNHNN and CDR2 is SYGVQD (reference sequence). V lost 2 bases to trimming and J lost 10 bases, with 15 bases between them. CDR3 DNA: TGCGCCAGCAGTGAGGGGTCGACGGCCGGGTCACCCCTCCACTTT. Its protein product is CASSEGSTAGSPLHF.

In DNA form, the CDR3 reads TGCGCCAGCAGAGGTTTGGGACTGTCCACCGGGGAGCTGTTTTTT. Its translation: CASRGLGLSTGELFF. J is TRBJ2-2 and V is TRBV10-2, with D perhaps TRBD2 (6 bases). Germline-derived CDR1 and CDR2 are WSHSY and SAAADI. V was clipped by 6 bases and J by 4 bases, with 15 bases between them. The CDR3 extends over 15 amino acids.

The count of this clone is one. The V and J genes are TRBV28 and TRBJ2-7, with D uncertain. Between the trimmed V and J ends, which lost 2 bases and 0 bases, there was a span of 8 bases. The CDR3 length is 14 residues. The germline V gene encodes CDR1 MDHEN and CDR2 SYDVKM. In DNA, the CDR3 is TGTGCCAGCAGTTTACTGCAGGCCTCCTACGAGCAGTACTTC. Translating gives CASSLLQASYEQYF.

The gene calls are TRBV5-1 and TRBJ2-7; TRBD2 is a possible D gene (5 bases). CDR1 and CDR2 (germline): SGHRS, YFSETQ. The CDR3 contains 14 residues. The V and J ends lost 6 bases and 1 base respectively, with 14 bases between them. The CDR3 sequence: CASTPSNPSYEQYF. CDR3 nucleotides: TGCGCCAGCACCCCTAGCAACCCATCCTACGAGCAGTACTTC.

The rearrangement uses TRBV4-1 and TRBJ1-6, with TRBD1 identical over 9 bases. There are 16 residues in the CDR3. Germline-derived CDR1 and CDR2 are MGHRA and YSYEKL. Germline trimming cut 0 bases from V and 4 bases from J; bases unmatched to any gene: 1. CDR3 nucleotides: TGCGCCAGCAGCCAAGATGGGACAGGGTATAATTCACCCCTCCACTTT. This sequence encodes CASSQDGTGYNSPLHF.

The CDR3: CSAGQLNTEAFF. DNA for the CDR3: TGCAGCGCGGGACAGCTGAACACTGAAGCTTTCTTT. This rearrangement joins TRBV29-1 to TRBJ1-1, with 7 bases identical to TRBD1. CDR3 size: 12 residues. Germline CDR1 SQVTM, CDR2 ANQGSEA. The trim removed 7 bases at V and 0 bases at J, leaving 2 bases unmatched.

V usage is TRBV19 and J usage is TRBJ2-5; the D gene is possibly TRBD2 (6 bases). This CDR3 spans 16 amino acids. Per the germline V gene, CDR1 is LNHDA and CDR2 is SQIVND (reference sequence). V was pared by 4 bases and J by 2 bases, with 17 bases between. The CDR3 DNA reads as TGTGCCAGTAGTAGGACTTCCGGGACTTCACAAGAGACCCAGTACTTC. Its protein product is CASSRTSGTSQETQYF. The variable domain in full, with the rest retrieved from reference TRBV19 and TRBJ2-5, is DGGITQSPKYLFRKEGQNVTLSCEQNLNHDAMYWYRQDPGQGLRLIYYSQIVNDFQKGDIAEGYSVSREKKESFPLTVTSAQKNPTAFYLCASSRTSGTSQETQYFGPGTRLLVL.

V and J are TRBV29-1 and TRBJ1-2, with D possibly matching TRBD1 (5 bases). Trimming removed 5 bases from V and 9 bases from J, with 16 bases in between. Germline V gene lookup returns CDR1 SQVTM and CDR2 ANQGSEA. This CDR3 is 12 amino acids long. CDR3 amino acids: CSVSGPQASYTF. In DNA form, the CDR3 reads TGCAGCGTTTCAGGGCCTCAAGCGAGCTACACCTTC.

The chain carries TRBV11-2 and TRBJ2-7, with D hard to call. The CDR3 has 12 amino acids. Trimming shortened V by 1 base and J by 9 bases, and 10 bases separated the two germline ends. Germline V gene sequence: CDR1 SGHAT, CDR2 FQNNGV. CDR3 coding DNA: TGTGCCAGCAGCTTAGGAGGCAGTGCGCAGTACTTC. Translating it yields CASSLGGSAQYF.

J is TRBJ2-1 and V is TRBV7-9; TRBD2 matches at 10 bases. CDR1 and CDR2 (germline): SEHNR, FQNEAQ (reference sequence). The CDR3 runs to 15 residues. V trimming: 6 bases; J trimming: 4 bases; junction bases outside the gene matches: 6. The CDR3 sequence is CASRPGTSVYNEQFF. The CDR3 DNA reads TGTGCCAGCAGGCCCGGGACTAGCGTTTACAATGAGCAGTTCTTC. Together with reference TRBV7-9 and TRBJ2-1, the CDR3 gives the full variable domain: DTGVSQNPRHKITKRGQNVTFRCDPISEHNRLYWYRQTLGQGPEFLTYFQNEAQLEKSRLLSDRFSAERPKGSFSTLEIQRTEQGDSAMYLCASRPGTSVYNEQFFGPGTRLTVL.

About this clone itself: Other nucleotide sequences in the sample specify the same CDR3. The chain recombines TRBV3-1 (or the pseudogene TRBV3-2) with TRBJ1-2, with D maybe TRBD1 (5 bases). This CDR3 is 12 amino acids long. Trimming pared 5 bases from V and 8 bases from J, leaving 12 bases between. Germline V gene sequence: CDR1 LGHDT, CDR2 YNNKEL (reference sequence). The CDR3 sequence: CASSGTGDGYTF. The CDR3 coding sequence is TGTGCCAGCAGCGGGACTGGGGACGGCTACACCTTC.

With respect to this clone: Other DNA sequences in the sample encode the same CDR3. The genes are TRBV7-9 and TRBJ1-1; D is ambiguous. Germline CDR1 reads SEHNR; CDR2 reads FQNEAQ (reference sequence). The CDR3 runs 12 residues. Trimming took off 6 bases at V and 2 bases at J, with 7 bases between the two ends. The chain's CDR3 is CASSEANTEAFF. The CDR3 DNA reads TGTGCCAGCAGTGAGGCCAACACTGAAGCTTTCTTT.

V is TRBV7-9 and J is TRBJ1-3; D ambiguous. There are 14 residues in the CDR3. Trimming pared 1 base from V and 4 bases from J, leaving 8 bases between. CDR1 is SEHNR and CDR2 is FQNEAQ in the germline V gene (reference sequence). The CDR3 reads CASSLVQVGNTIYF. As DNA, the CDR3 is TGTGCCAGCAGCTTAGTCCAGGTGGGAAACACCATATATTTT.